The T cell receptor beta chain described here comes from a study of metastatic and nonmetastatic thyroid tumors. Each patient came to thyroid surgery without any prior treatment (of any kind). This clone was recorded many times. The same CDR3 is also encoded by other DNA sequences in this sample. MiXCR re-clonotyped the PCR reads for TCRdb. The sample comprises tens of thousands of clones, 17% of which are singletons, and approximately 5% rests with the top ten. This receptor was identified in a female donor with papillary thyroid cancer or a benign thyroid nodule (not recorded which). Some clones in this sample may be carry-over from other donors' samples. Input material: blood.

The CDR3: CASSGRQGANTEAFF. The CDR3 coding sequence is TGTGCCAGCAGCGGGAGACAGGGGGCGAACACTGAAGCTTTCTTT. The chain combines TRBV5-4 with TRBJ1-1; TRBD1 agrees at 10 bases. J gave up 1 base and V 4 bases, and 4 bases lay outside the gene matches. Per the germline V gene, CDR1 is SGHNT and CDR2 is YYREEE (reference sequence). The CDR3 spans 15 residues.